This entry concerns a single TCR beta chain. The CDR3 runs to 15 residues. Germline loops: CDR1 LNHNV, CDR2 YYDKDF (reference sequence). Trimming took 1 base from V and 0 from J, leaving 9 bases between them. This specimen comes from a study of blood T cell repertoires in COVID-19. The overall study: Collection of acute and convalescent COVID-19 samples took place in the United States, Italy and Spain. PBMCs, B-cell-depleted T cells, or T cells provided the cDNA or gDNA that made up the material.

In the authors' methods: The assay estimated nucleated cells by amplifying reference gene primers. Generated by immunoSEQ multiplex PCR, the TCRdb table keeps only in-frame clones and is missing some. That table is the source of V, J and clone size, and D and trimming were worked out from the DNA. The sample contains roughly 120,000 clones, around 80% of which appear only once. The rearrangement joins TRBV15 to TRBJ1-2, with D unresolved. The sequence derives from a man aged 65-85 years with active or convalescent COVID-19. The sample comprised peripheral blood. CDR3 loop: CATSRGGRTNYGYTF. The CDR3 bases are TGTGCCACCAGCAGAGGAGGGAGAACTAACTATGGCTACACCTTC.